One T cell receptor beta chain is described in this entry. The antigen it recognizes is unknown. Base qualities are missing; no much larger clone stands one base away. The library relied on the immunoSEQ multiplex PCR assay. Per the source publication's procedure: To diagnose cytomegalovirus status from the catalog of TCR beta chain sequences, a statistical classification framework was built. The table was pulled from immuneACCESS by TCRdb, which kept in-frame rearrangements only. Such tables lose some clones; where checked, under half of the loss comes from unresolved V genes, and the rest has no known cause. V, J and clone size reflect that table, while D and trimming were determined from the DNA. The sample table holds roughly 98,000 clones, of which 70% to 90% were seen once. Roughly 3.9% of the sample comes from the top ten. The data belong to a study of cytomegalovirus exposure and HLA in healthy donors (dated by TCRdb to the late 2010s). For context, the study as a whole: A later analysis indicated that the 95 to 150 validation repertoires were generated on the platform also employed for the 700 or so repertoires of the first cohort. The study aimed to test whether cataloging public T cell receptors could reveal signatures of past pathogen exposure. To predict cytomegalovirus infection status, the study combined high-throughput TCR immunosequencing, statistical association of individual TCRs with disease status, and machine learning. Along with the approximately 650-subject first cohort, a separate validation cohort of some 130 different subjects was used.

The investigation overall reported the following: A later analysis found that TCRs clustered in the first cohort also tended to co-occur in the 120 validation repertoires, with 90% to 95% of cluster scores above 0. The classifier was reported to diagnose cytomegalovirus status with high specificity and sensitivity in both the original cohort and the validation cohort. The authors suggested that the approach could potentially be extended to other disease states and immunological phenotypes. Most TCR sequences were observed very rarely across donors, whereas some public TCRs were present in many individuals. In vitro tests confirmed that a few of the cytomegalovirus-associated TCR beta chains recognize cytomegalovirus antigens. The study gave a list of some 150 TCR beta chains associated with cytomegalovirus. A later analysis had no HLA typing for the validation cohort, so co-occurrence there was scored across all 120 repertoires.

Via the germline V gene (reference sequence), CDR1 is SGHNT and CDR2 YYREEE. Germline trimming amounts to 4 bases on V and 6 bases on J, with 6 as the count of junction bases outside the gene matches. The CDR3 sequence holds 13 residues, the cysteine and phenylalanine included. Only CDR3 DNA is held: 39 bases, read in frame from base 1. Donors formed part of the validation cohort, which comprised over a hundred subjects and was distinct from the first cohort of some 700 subjects. The rearrangement joined TRBV5-4 to TRBJ1-1; a stretch of 7 junction bases matches TRBD1. Material for sequencing was PBMCs. This clonotype was obtained from a woman aged 25 to 39 in good health and CMV-seronegative. CDR3 reads: CASSLRTGPEAFF. At the DNA level, the sequence is TGTGCCAGCAGCCTACGGACAGGCCCTGAAGCTTTCTTT.